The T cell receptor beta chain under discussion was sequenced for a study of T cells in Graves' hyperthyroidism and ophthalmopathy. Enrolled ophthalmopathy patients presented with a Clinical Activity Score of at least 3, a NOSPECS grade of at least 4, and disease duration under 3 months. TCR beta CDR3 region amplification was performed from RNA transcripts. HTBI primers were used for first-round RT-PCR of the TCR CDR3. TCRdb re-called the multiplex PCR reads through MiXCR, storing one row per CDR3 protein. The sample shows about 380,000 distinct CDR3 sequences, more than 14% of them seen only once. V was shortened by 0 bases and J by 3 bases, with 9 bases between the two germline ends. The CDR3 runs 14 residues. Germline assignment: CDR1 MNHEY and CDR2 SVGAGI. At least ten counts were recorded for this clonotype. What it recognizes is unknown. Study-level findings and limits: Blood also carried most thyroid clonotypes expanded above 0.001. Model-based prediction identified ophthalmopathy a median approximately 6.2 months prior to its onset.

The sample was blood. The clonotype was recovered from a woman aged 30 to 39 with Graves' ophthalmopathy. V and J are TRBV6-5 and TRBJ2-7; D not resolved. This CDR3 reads CASSYSRASYEQYF. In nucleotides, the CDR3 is TGTGCCAGCAGTTACTCTAGGGCCAGCTACGAGCAGTACTTC.